This T cell receptor (beta chain) was documented in a study of T cell clonotyping in hematopoietic cell transplantation. Study outcomes and limitations: Few recipient clonotypes overlapped donors; over 95% were de novo at given depth. Higher Inverse Simpson Index values in graft donor and pretransplant recipient predicted broader posttransplant TCR diversity.

Blood collection times were about day -28 and days 30, 100, 180 posttransplant. The CDR3 is made up of 15 amino acids. The V gene lost 1 base and the J gene lost 4 bases, with 11 bases spanning the gap. Per the germline V gene, CDR1 is SGHVS and CDR2 is FNYEAQ. This clone is labeled as medium-sized. Its antigen remains unidentified. Produced via immunoSEQ multiplex PCR; TCRdb's table is partial and in-frame only. The sample includes around 5,000 clones, approximately 77% of them seen just once. The chain uses TRBV7-6 and TRBJ2-1; D may be TRBD1 or TRBD2 (5 bases each). Sample: PBMCs, taken 100 days after allogeneic stem cell transplant. This sequence was found in a female patient in her 50s who had an allogeneic stem cell transplant, so the T cells may come from the graft donor. Some clones in this sample may be carry-over from other donors' samples. CDR3 coding DNA: TGTGCCAGCAGCTTAGGAACGGGACCTTACAATGAGCAGTTCTTC. Translation gives CASSLGTGPYNEQFF.